This T cell receptor (beta chain) derives from a study of T cells after yellow fever vaccination. A universal primer site and UMIs were added as TCR cDNA was made by 5'RACE template switching. Each CDR3 protein is one row after TCRdb ran MiXCR on the 5' RACE reads. Of approximately 610,000 distinct CDR3 sequences listed, approximately 16% are singletons. A remark on this clonotype: Its antigen is unidentified.

Germline CDR1 is MGHRA and CDR2 is YSYEKL. CDR3 size: 14 residues. Trimming cost V 3 bases and J 3 bases, with 8 bases left between them. Overall study results and limits: There was a possibility that FACS-sorted repertoires contained abundant clonotypes contaminating from the bulk population. Post-booster samples contained most primary-vaccination clones (around 95% CD4, roughly 88% CD8). The secondary response peaked faster, at day 5 versus 15, but was weaker.

V usage is TRBV4-1 and J usage is TRBJ2-2; D may be TRBD2 (5 bases). The material sequenced was PBMCs, taken 5 to 6 days after the first yellow fever vaccination. The receptor comes from a man aged 18 to 29 who received the YFV17D yellow fever vaccine. CDR3 amino acids: CASSHGLHTGELFF. In DNA, the CDR3 is TGCGCCAGCAGCCATGGACTTCACACCGGGGAGCTGTTTTTT.